This T cell receptor beta chain was captured by sequencing in a study of blood T cells in healthy people across ages. Trimming left V 5 bases short and J 7 bases short, with 17 bases between. Per the germline V gene, CDR1 is LGHNA and CDR2 is YNFKEQ. The CDR3 is made up of 14 amino acids. Next came a second PCR, run for about 6 to 12 cycles, which used a sample-barcoded 5' primer along with a J-beta primer mix. Researchers report that a template-switch adaptor with 12 random nucleotides tagged each cDNA molecule. TCRdb reanalysed the 5' RACE reads using MiXCR and keeps one entry per CDR3 protein. This sample carries some 1.1 million distinct CDR3 sequences, roughly two fifths of them seen once, and the ten largest clones take 10% to 15%. Healthy Russian Caucasian donors spanned ages about 6 to 100 years. Roughly 10 milliliters of peripheral blood were drawn from each donor into EDTA-treated tubes.

Sequenced input: blood. This TCR was sampled from a man between 18 and 35 years old in good health. This chain connects TRBV4-2 to TRBJ1-1; perhaps TRBD1 as D (5 bases). CDR3 coding DNA: TGTGCCAGCAGCTCCTTTCCGGGGGACCTTGAAGCTTTCTTT. The encoded protein is CASSSFPGDLEAFF.